This record looks at one T cell receptor (beta chain) sequence and its context. Its antigen is still unknown. These data come from a study of blood T cells in healthy people across ages. Looked up from germline, CDR1 is SQVTM and CDR2 is ANQGSEA. V was clipped by 8 bases and J by 0 bases, with 12 bases between them. The CDR3 length is 13 residues. Study-wide findings and caveats: Age advanced and TCR beta diversity per million T cells fell, roughly linearly.

Donors ranged from about 6 to 95 years old and were healthy Caucasians in Russia. Together with a sample-barcoded 5' primer, a J-beta primer mix was included in a second PCR lasting about 7 to 11 cycles. MiXCR, applied by TCRdb to the 5' RACE reads, yields one record per CDR3 protein. The table records about 720,000 distinct CDR3 sequences, just under 25% of them present only once. The same specimen was also included in a second study, on T cells of mothers and their children. That report notes: Second-round PCR products received sample barcodes and 2-4 random nucleotides from the M1S primer.

Sequencing was done on a sample of blood. The clonotype comes from a boy aged 10-17 years in good health. This chain links TRBV29-1 with TRBJ2-3; D ambiguous. For the CDR3, the DNA is TGCAGCAGCAAACAGATAAGCACAGATACGCAGTATTTT. This sequence encodes CSSKQISTDTQYF.